Shown below are 23 T cell receptor beta chains from a single sample sequenced in a study of T cell changes during pregnancy in multiple sclerosis (dated by TCRdb to 2018 to 2020). The library was built by means of the immunoSEQ multiplex PCR assay. TCRdb limited this immuneACCESS table to in-frame rearrangements with V and J called. A share of clones is missing; checked studies link under half to unresolved V genes, and the rest is unexplained. This sample has about 120,000 clones in its table, and around 90% of those were observed once. Jointly, the top ten make up less than 2% of the sample. The material sequenced was peripheral blood, taken in the third trimester of pregnancy. These receptors were obtained from a female donor with multiple sclerosis, enrolled in a pregnancy study.

V gene TRBV2 combines with J gene TRBJ2-5; D might be TRBD2 (5 bases). Germline assignment: CDR1 SNHLY and CDR2 FYNNEI. This CDR3 has 13 residues. Trimming removed 1 base from V and 9 bases from J, with 12 bases in between. CDR3 protein: CASSEGEQRAQYF. The CDR3 DNA reads TGTGCCAGCAGTGAAGGGGAGCAAAGGGCCCAGTACTTC.

Only a few counts were recorded for this clone. This chain connects TRBV10-3 to TRBJ2-2; a possible D gene is TRBD1 (6 bases). Germline CDR1 ENHRY, CDR2 SYGVKD. V was trimmed by 4 bases and J by 4 bases, leaving 10 bases between them. This CDR3 contains 14 residues. This chain's CDR3 is CAISGQVTTGELFF. In DNA, the CDR3 is TGTGCCATCAGTGGACAGGTGACCACCGGGGAGCTGTTTTTT.

The chain links TRBV19 to TRBJ1-1; TRBD1 is a possible D gene (6 bases). V was shortened by 10 bases and J by 4 bases, with 22 bases between the two germline ends. In germline, CDR1 is LNHDA, CDR2 SQIVND (reference sequence). The CDR3 sequence is 15 residues long. Written as DNA, the CDR3 is TGTGCCACAAGAGAGGACAGTGGAATAGGCACTGAAGCTTTCTTT. Protein sequence: CATREDSGIGTEAFF.

The chain employs TRBV5-4 and TRBJ1-1, with TRBD1 matching over 7 bases. CDR1 SGHNT and CDR2 YYREEE come from the germline V gene (reference sequence). The CDR3 has 14 amino acids. Trimming cost V 4 bases and J 6 bases; bases outside gene matches: 9. The CDR3 region has the DNA TGTGCCAGCAGCCCCCTAGACAGGGTAGCTGAAGCTTTCTTT. This translates into CASSPLDRVAEAFF. The full variable domain, with the rest looked up from reference TRBV5-4 and TRBJ1-1, is ETGVTQSPTHLIKTRGQQVTLRCSSQSGHNTVSWYQQALGQGPQFIFQYYREEENGRGNFPPRFSGLQFPNYSSELNVNALELDDSALYLCASSPLDRVAEAFFGQGTRLTVV.

The rearrangement uses TRBV19 and TRBJ2-7; 13 nucleotides agree with TRBD2. Per the germline V gene, CDR1 is LNHDA and CDR2 is SQIVND (reference sequence). V shed 6 bases, J shed 11 bases, and the junction held 7 bases outside the gene matches. CDR3 length equals 13 residues. Here the CDR3 reads CASSTGLAGDKYF. The CDR3, as DNA: TGTGCCAGTAGCACCGGACTAGCGGGAGATAAGTACTTC.

The chain couples TRBV28 to TRBJ1-4, with 9 bases identical to TRBD1. Germline CDR1 MDHEN, CDR2 SYDVKM. The CDR3 spans 15 residues. V lost 3 bases and J lost 8; bases outside the gene matches: 7. The CDR3 sequence: CASSFSWTGAEKLFF. In DNA, the CDR3 is TGTGCCAGCAGTTTCTCTTGGACAGGGGCCGAAAAACTGTTTTTT.

The chain links TRBV5-5 to TRBJ2-7; 7 bases agree with TRBD1. The CDR3 covers 14 residues. The germline V gene has CDR1 SGHKS and CDR2 YYEKEE (reference sequence). The ends lost 3 bases at V and 5 bases at J; junction bases unmatched: 8. The CDR3 region has the DNA TGTGCCAGCAGCTCATCGACAGGGCTCGACGAGCAGTACTTC. It translates to CASSSSTGLDEQYF.

The sample holds a few counts of this clone. The chain couples TRBV2 to TRBJ1-2; D might be TRBD1 (5 bases). CDR1 is SNHLY and CDR2 is FYNNEI in the germline V gene. The CDR3 totals 13 residues. Trimming pared 2 bases from V and 4 bases from J, leaving 8 bases between. CDR3 in amino acids: CASSERGGYGYTF. In DNA form, the CDR3 reads TGTGCCAGCAGTGAACGCGGGGGCTATGGCTACACCTTC.

The chain combines TRBV5-1 with TRBJ1-2, with D maybe TRBD1 (5 bases). CDR1 SGHRS and CDR2 YFSETQ come from the germline V gene. The CDR3 runs to 15 residues. Trimming removed 5 bases from V and 8 bases from J, with 22 bases in between. CDR3 DNA sequence: TGCGCCAGCAGTCTAAAAACTTCGGGAGGGGACGGCTACACCTTC. This translates into CASSLKTSGGDGYTF.

The rearrangement joins TRBV5-4 to TRBJ1-1; TRBD1 matches at 8 bases. This CDR3 region has 12 residues. With V trimmed by 4 bases and J by 11 bases, 7 bases remained unmatched. Germline V gives CDR1 SGHNT, CDR2 YYREEE (reference sequence). CDR3 in amino acids: CASSPDRASAFF. As DNA, the CDR3 is TGTGCCAGCAGCCCGGACAGGGCGTCCGCTTTCTTT.

The CDR3 reads CASSEIWTANQPQHF. The CDR3 DNA follows: TGTGCCAGCAGTGAAATATGGACAGCGAATCAGCCCCAGCATTTT. The gene calls are TRBV6-1 and TRBJ1-5, with D possibly TRBD1 on 6 matching bases. V gave up 2 bases and J gave up 4 bases, with 12 bases separating them. Germline V lookup: CDR1 MNHNS, CDR2 SASEGT. The length of the CDR3 is 15 residues.

The chain employs TRBV5-1 and TRBJ2-7, with TRBD1 matching 7 bases. CDR3 size: 14 residues. V shed 8 bases, J shed 5 bases, and the junction held 13 bases outside the gene matches. Germline loops: CDR1 SGHRS, CDR2 YFSETQ. In nucleotides, the CDR3 is TGCGCCAGTAAGCATACACAGGGGTTCAACGAGCAGTACTTC. Protein: CASKHTQGFNEQYF.

The chain couples TRBV6-5 to TRBJ1-2; 7 bases match TRBD1. Germline V CDR1 and CDR2: MNHEY, SVGAGI. The junction had 8 bases not matched to a gene; V was cut back by 4 bases and J by 0 bases. The CDR3 extends over 16 amino acids. CDR3 bases: TGTGCCAGCAGTTCACAGGGGACCACCCCTAACTATGGCTACACCTTC. It encodes CASSSQGTTPNYGYTF.

This chain uses TRBV15 with TRBJ2-1; the match to TRBD1 covers 9 bases. J lost 6 bases, V lost 7 bases, and 4 bases had no gene match. Per the germline V gene, CDR1 is LNHNV and CDR2 is YYDKDF (reference sequence). The CDR3 is 13 amino acids. In DNA, the CDR3 is TGTGCCACCATGAAGACAGGGGGCAATGAGCAGTTCTTC. It yields the protein CATMKTGGNEQFF.

This clone occurred once. This rearrangement joins TRBV9 to TRBJ2-7; possibly TRBD2 for D (5 bases). From germline, CDR1 is SGDLS and CDR2 YYNGEE. V was pared by 3 bases and J by 4 bases, with 11 bases between. CDR3 length equals 13 residues. CDR3 residues: CASSARGDYEQYF. As DNA, the CDR3 is TGTGCCAGCAGCGCACGGGGAGATTACGAGCAGTACTTC.

The gene calls are TRBV7-2 and TRBJ1-1, with 8 bases aligning to TRBD1. V shed 4 bases, J shed 5 bases, and the junction held 15 bases outside the gene matches. The CDR3 length is 17 residues. The germline V gene encodes CDR1 SGHTA and CDR2 FQGNSA. The CDR3 bases are TGTGCCAGCAGCTGGGGAGGGGGTGGCAGGGGGCAAACTGAAGCTTTCTTT. It translates to CASSWGGGGRGQTEAFF.

The J gene is TRBJ2-3, the V gene TRBV29-1; 9 bases are a match to TRBD2. This CDR3 is 16 amino acids long. Germline V gene data show CDR1 as SQVTM and CDR2 as ANQGSEA. V lost 4 bases, J lost 1 base, and 9 bases stayed unmatched. This CDR3 is CSVGARGLAGTDTQYF. The CDR3 DNA sequence: TGCAGCGTTGGGGCCAGGGGACTAGCCGGCACAGATACGCAGTATTTT.

The chain couples TRBV28 to TRBJ2-5, with D possibly TRBD2 on 5 matching bases. This CDR3 spans 14 amino acids. Between the trimmed V and J ends, which lost 11 bases and 5 bases, there was a span of 21 bases. CDR1 and CDR2 from the germline V gene are MDHEN and SYDVKM. The CDR3 DNA reads as TGTGCCGCAACGAGGTCTGGGGAGTGGGAGACCCAGTACTTC. It yields the protein CAATRSGEWETQYF.

The chain employs TRBV15 and TRBJ1-2; no clear D gene. Trimming took 3 bases from V and 6 from J, leaving 17 bases between them. This CDR3 comprises 15 residues. Per germline, CDR1 LNHNV and CDR2 YYDKDF (reference sequence). The CDR3 loop reads CATSSTESWQDGYTF. The CDR3 nucleotides read TGTGCCACCAGCAGTACAGAGAGCTGGCAGGATGGCTACACCTTC.

The chain is built from TRBV19 and TRBJ1-3, with 9 bases aligning to TRBD1. J lost 0 bases, V lost 6 bases, and 3 bases had no gene match. The CDR3 is 15 amino acids. CDR1 is LNHDA and CDR2 is SQIVND in the germline V gene (reference sequence). CDR3 sequence (DNA): TGTGCCAGTAGGTCACAGGGGGCCTCTGGAAACACCATATATTTT. Amino acids: CASRSQGASGNTIYF.

The chain uses TRBV15 and TRBJ2-6; 8 bases line up with TRBD2. Germline V CDR1 and CDR2: LNHNV, YYDKDF (reference sequence). This CDR3 spans 16 amino acids. The junction had 5 bases not matched to a gene; V was cut back by 7 bases and J by 0 bases. CDR3 sequence reads: CATKKREFSGANVLTF. DNA of the CDR3: TGTGCCACCAAAAAGCGGGAGTTCTCTGGGGCCAACGTCCTGACTTTC.

The V and J genes are TRBV6-1 and TRBJ1-3; TRBD1 agrees at 7 bases. J gave up 11 bases and V 4 bases, and 11 bases lay outside the gene matches. CDR1 is MNHNS, CDR2 SASEGT, per germline. The CDR3 sequence is 14 residues long. The CDR3 DNA reads as TGTGCCAGCAGTGCCCGACAGGGATTTGGCGCCATATATTTT. It encodes CASSARQGFGAIYF.

V usage is TRBV5-1 and J usage is TRBJ2-7; 12 bases agree with TRBD2. Trimming at V came to 4 bases and at J to 4 bases, leaving 9 bases not matched to a gene. This CDR3 contains 16 residues. Looked up from germline, CDR1 is SGHRS and CDR2 is YFSETQ. The CDR3 region is CASSPRLAGDLYEQYF. The CDR3 region has the DNA TGCGCCAGCAGCCCACGACTAGCGGGAGATTTATACGAGCAGTACTTC.